The T cell receptor beta chain under discussion was sequenced for a study of identical twins (dated by TCRdb to 2016 to 2017). Some background on the complete study: To test whether fetal clonotypes persist, this study deep-sequenced TCR alpha and beta repertoires from monozygotic twins, from unrelated adults of various ages, and from cord blood. To rule out contamination, replicate twin experiments were performed at different times with different library preparation protocols. Overall results and qualifications from the work: Because the same donors could not be followed over many years, conclusions were based on cross-sectional statistical analysis. In beta out-of-frame sequences, excess twin sharing was weaker, because having fewer shared sequences lowered the signal-to-noise ratio. Invariant T cells such as MAIT and iNKT could partly confound zero-insertion analyses, though diverse VJ usage argued against this for most clonotypes. In monozygotic twins, recombination models systematically underestimated out-of-frame TCR alpha sharing, but the models matched the sharing seen between unrelated individuals. Abundant cord blood beta clonotypes carried fewer insertions; young adult naive repertoires showed a weaker similar trend, while memory repertoires showed none. Out-of-frame TCR alpha sequences shared between twins showed an excess of low generation-probability sequences compared with coincidental sharing between unrelated individuals.

This clonotype was picked up a small number of times. The antigen it recognizes is unknown. The junction departs from the called germline gene at one end, perhaps through a read error. CDR3 length: 8 amino acids, cysteine to phenylalanine. Only the CDR3 region is kept as DNA, spanning 24 bases read in frame from base 1. From a lookup of the germline V gene, CDR1 and CDR2 are SGHVS and FQNEAQ. The method behind the library was 5' RACE. Sequencing relied on an Illumina HiSeq 2000. Template switching added a universal primer binding site, and the final cDNA carried a unique molecular identifier that allowed TCR cDNA molecules to be counted accurately. First-strand cDNA for TCR alpha and beta chains was synthesized from specific primers in the conserved constant-segment region. To control for contamination, each cDNA library was double barcoded with a SMART-Mk sample barcode plus Illumina barcodes. TruSeq adapter sequences, together with Illumina sample barcodes, were added in two successive PCR steps. Sequencing of the TCR alpha and beta cDNA libraries was done on the Illumina HiSeq platform using custom primers. The authors processed their data as follows. MiGEC processed the raw reads to extract unique molecular identifiers, while MiXCR was used to determine the CDR3 positions. Recombination models were inferred per individual with the repgenHMM and IGoR tools using an EM algorithm. Shared clonotype analysis was performed with the tcR package in R, normalizing sharing by the product of cloneset sizes. To study raw recombination without the effects of thymic and clonal selection, out-of-frame nonproductive sequences were analyzed. TCRdb redid the processing of the public reads, applying fastp at Q25 and MiXCR, and retained in-frame beta chains. When rows share a CDR3 protein, they turn into one entry using the most common DNA and genes. TCRdb, not the original authors, processed these V and J calls. The sample table holds about 530,000 distinct CDR3 sequences, of which about 20% were seen once. Jointly, the top ten make up approximately 0.48% of the sample.

Every donor was a healthy Caucasian. The twin cohort comprised three pairs of female monozygotic twins, all aged roughly 18 to 30 years. Positive isolation kits from Invitrogen were used to isolate the CD4+ and CD8+ T cell populations. The sample was also reused in another study, on yellow fever vaccine responses in identical twins. As noted in the second study: The authors reported that the T cell response to vaccination in identical twins appeared partly convergent and partly personalized. Focusing on identical twins, the study followed the T cell clones that responded to the vaccine, and did so with precision.

The sample was CD4+ T cells sorted from blood. Recombination connected TRBV7-8 to TRBJ1-1, with the D gene too uncertain to name. This sequence was found in a woman between 18 and 29 years old in good health. The sequenced DNA: TGTGCCAGCAGCCTCACGGACTTT. Its product reads: CASSLTDF.